One sample yielded the 16 T cell receptor beta chains listed below, sequenced in a study of blood T cell repertoires in COVID-19. This table comes from immunoSEQ multiplex PCR, and its TCRdb copy is limited to in-frame clones, with some not included. The repertoire holds roughly 250,000 clones, with 80% to 95% as singletons. Specimen: PBMCs or T cells enriched from blood (not recorded which). The receptors were sampled from a woman younger than 30 who had recovered from COVID-19.

This chain links TRBV25-1 with TRBJ1-6, with 10 positions matching TRBD1. Germline assignment: CDR1 MGHDK and CDR2 SYGVNS. CDR3 size: 17 residues. The V gene end was trimmed by 1 base and the J gene end by 6 bases; junction bases not matched to a gene: 6. This CDR3 is CASSESGQGYSNSPLHF. CDR3 DNA sequence: TGTGCCAGCAGTGAATCGGGACAGGGGTATTCTAATTCACCCCTCCACTTT. The whole variable domain, filled in from reference TRBV25-1 and TRBJ1-6, reads EADIYQTPRYLVIGTGKKITLECSQTMGHDKMYWYQQDPGMELHLIHYSYGVNSTEKGDLSSESTVSRIRTEHFPLTLESARPSHTSQYLCASSESGQGYSNSPLHFGNGTRLTVT.

The V gene is TRBV5-4, the J gene TRBJ2-1; a possible D gene is TRBD1 (5 bases). Germline lookup yields CDR1 SGHNT and CDR2 YYREEE (reference sequence). Trimming removed 3 bases at V and 6 bases at J, with 7 bases between. The CDR3 consists of 12 residues. For the CDR3, the DNA is TGTGCCAGCAGCTCCGACAGCAATGAGCAGTTCTTC. Protein: CASSSDSNEQFF.

About this clone: This specimen includes other DNA sequences encoding the same CDR3. The chain has TRBV7-2 and TRBJ1-2; 9 nucleotides match TRBD1. The germline gives CDR1 SGHTA, CDR2 FQGNSA. Trimming cost V 4 bases and J 5 bases; bases outside gene matches: 2. The CDR3 sequence is 13 residues long. CDR3 sequence: CASSSGQGYGYTF. As DNA, the CDR3 is TGTGCCAGCAGCTCGGGACAGGGTTATGGCTACACCTTC.

The chain links TRBV28 to TRBJ1-2; TRBD1 aligns across 8 bases. The germline CDR1 and CDR2 sequences are MDHEN and SYDVKM. The CDR3 covers 15 residues. Germline trimming cut 1 base from V and 4 bases from J; bases unmatched to any gene: 5. The CDR3 region has the DNA TGTGCCAGCAGTTTATCCGACAGGGGTTCCTATGGCTACACCTTC. Amino acid sequence: CASSLSDRGSYGYTF.

The CDR3 DNA sequence: TGTGCCAGCTCGGGACAGGGCGGCGAAAAACTGTTTTTT. It yields the protein CASSGQGGEKLFF. This chain uses TRBV18 with TRBJ1-4; 9 positions agree with TRBD1. This CDR3 has 13 residues. The trim removed 6 bases at V and 8 bases at J, leaving 4 bases unmatched. CDR1 KGHSH and CDR2 LQKENI come from the germline V gene.

The chain has TRBV11-2 and TRBJ1-6, with 7 bases that match TRBD1. Germline V gene lookup returns CDR1 SGHAT and CDR2 FQNNGV. Trimming at V came to 5 bases and at J to 6 bases, leaving 7 bases not matched to a gene. The CDR3 runs 15 residues. The DNA for the CDR3 is TGTGCCAGCAGCATTGGAGGGGGCGGTAATTCACCCCTCCACTTT. Translating gives CASSIGGGGNSPLHF.

The chain is built from TRBV6-5 and TRBJ1-1; no reliable D call. With 2 bases removed from V and 5 bases from J, the gap between germline ends came to 12 bases. Germline V gene data show CDR1 as MNHEY and CDR2 as SVGAGI. The CDR3 extends over 14 amino acids. CDR3 sequence: CASSYDGVGTEAFF. The CDR3 DNA reads TGTGCCAGCAGTTACGACGGGGTAGGGACTGAAGCTTTCTTT.

The rearrangement uses TRBV18 and TRBJ1-1; perhaps TRBD1 as D (6 bases). This CDR3 has 14 residues. Germline V gene data show CDR1 as KGHSH and CDR2 as LQKENI. The germline V and J ends were trimmed by 1 base and 2 bases, with 8 bases remaining between them. The DNA of the CDR3 is TGTGCCAGCTCACCACAGGGGGTCAACACTGAAGCTTTCTTT. Translating it yields CASSPQGVNTEAFF.

The chain combines TRBV7-6 with TRBJ1-5, with D tentatively TRBD1 (5 bases). The V gene lost 5 bases and the J gene lost 6 bases, with 11 bases spanning the gap. Per germline, CDR1 SGHVS and CDR2 FNYEAQ. This CDR3 region has 13 residues. CDR3 loop: CASSAQGGQPQHF. The CDR3 DNA follows: TGTGCCAGCAGCGCCCAGGGCGGTCAGCCCCAGCATTTT.

The rearrangement uses TRBV7-6 and TRBJ1-1; D might be TRBD1 (5 bases). Between the trimmed V and J ends, which lost 5 bases and 2 bases, there was a span of 18 bases. This CDR3 is built from 16 residues. Germline CDR1 is SGHVS and CDR2 is FNYEAQ. The DNA of the CDR3 is TGTGCCAGCAGCCCCCAAAAAGCCGGGGGAAACACTGAAGCTTTCTTT. Translation gives CASSPQKAGGNTEAFF.

V gene TRBV4-1 combines with J gene TRBJ1-2; no clear D. Between the trimmed V and J ends, which lost 1 base and 4 bases, there was a span of 13 bases. The CDR3 loop spans 15 amino acids. Germline lookup yields CDR1 MGHRA and CDR2 YSYEKL. DNA for the CDR3: TGCGCCAGCAGCCAAGGACACTCGGCCTCCTATGGCTACACCTTC. Translation: CASSQGHSASYGYTF.

The chain couples TRBV7-9 to TRBJ1-1; 12 nucleotides match TRBD1. CDR1 is SEHNR and CDR2 is FQNEAQ in the germline V gene (reference sequence). Trimming removed 6 bases from V and 5 bases from J; junction bases left unmatched: 4. The CDR3 has 14 residues. The CDR3 DNA reads as TGTGCCAGCAGTGGGGACAGGGGGCGAACTGAAGCTTTCTTT. Translating it yields CASSGDRGRTEAFF.

V and J are TRBV24-1 and TRBJ1-5, with a weak D call TRBD1 (5 bases). Germline lookup yields CDR1 KGHDR and CDR2 SFDVKD. Trimming left V 4 bases short and J 3 bases short, with 9 bases between. The CDR3 totals 14 residues. The CDR3 loop is CATSEGRANQPQHF. The CDR3 DNA follows: TGTGCCACCAGTGAGGGCAGGGCCAATCAGCCCCAGCATTTT.

This rearrangement joins TRBV6-6 to TRBJ1-2; the D is unclear. Germline lookup yields CDR1 MNHNY and CDR2 SVGAGI (reference sequence). V dropped 10 bases and J dropped 2 bases, with 8 bases sitting between them. This CDR3 spans 11 amino acids. CDR3 loop: CATDSNYGYTF. The CDR3 nucleotides are TGTGCCACGGACTCAAACTATGGCTACACCTTC.

About this clone: Other DNA sequences in the sample encode the same CDR3. The gene calls are TRBV28 and TRBJ1-1; D is unclear. The germline V gene has CDR1 MDHEN and CDR2 SYDVKM. Deletions cut 5 bases from V and 1 base from J, with 2 bases between. The CDR3 runs to 11 residues. The CDR3 DNA sequence: TGTGCCAGCAGTCAGAACACTGAAGCTTTCTTT. Its translation: CASSQNTEAFF.

The rearrangement links TRBV9 to TRBJ2-2; D may be TRBD1 (6 bases). The V end lost 4 bases, the J end lost 6 bases, and 10 bases lay between the germline ends. The germline V gene encodes CDR1 SGDLS and CDR2 YYNGEE. The CDR3 has 13 residues. In DNA, the CDR3 is TGTGCCAGCAGCTTATCAGGGGCCGGGGAGCTGTTTTTT. Protein product: CASSLSGAGELFF.